This section outlines one T cell receptor (beta chain) sequence together with its context. With V trimmed by 7 bases and J by 1 base, 10 bases remained unmatched. The germline V gene encodes CDR1 SGHRS and CDR2 YFSETQ. CDR3 length: 15 amino acids. This specimen comes from a study of cytomegalovirus exposure and HLA in healthy donors. Use of 60 Vbeta and 13 Jbeta primers characterized the PCR. Here immunoSEQ multiplex PCR was the method, and the copy in TCRdb shows in-frame clones only, minus some. The sample shows about 160,000 clones, 86% of them seen only once. The genes are TRBV5-1 and TRBJ1-1; 7 positions match TRBD1. This receptor was obtained from a woman younger than 30 in good health and CMV-seronegative. Sample: PBMCs. CDR3 nucleotides: TGCGCCAGCGGAACTCGACAGGGACCGAACACTGAAGCTTTCTTT. Its protein is CASGTRQGPNTEAFF. The whole variable domain, filled in from reference TRBV5-1 and TRBJ1-1, reads KAGVTQTPRYLIKTRGQQVTLSCSPISGHRSVSWYQQTPGQGLQFLFEYFSETQRNKGNFPGRFSGRQFSNSRSEMNVSTLELGDSALYLCASGTRQGPNTEAFFGQGTRLTVV.